The 27 T cell receptor beta chains presented below share a single source sample, sequenced in a study of CD8 T cells in Susac syndrome. It was with random hexamers that 0.5 to 1 ug RNA was reverse transcribed. TCRdb called the immunoSEQ multiplex PCR reads again in MiXCR, with one record for every CDR3 protein. The profile shows approximately 150,000 distinct CDR3 sequences, approximately 95% of them singletons. The sample consisted of CD4+ T cells from PBMCs. Receptors were obtained from a human donor with multiple sclerosis.

A single count supports this clonotype. The rearrangement links TRBV4-3 to TRBJ1-1; unclear D gene. The germline V and J ends were trimmed by 4 bases and 0 bases, with 9 bases remaining between them. This CDR3 has 14 amino acids. Per germline, CDR1 LGHNA and CDR2 YSLEER. CDR3 nucleotides: TGCGCCAGCAGCCTCTCGAACATGAACACTGAAGCTTTCTTT. Its protein product is CASSLSNMNTEAFF.

The chain has TRBV28 and TRBJ2-1; 10 bases fit TRBD2. Trimming cost V 6 bases and J 3 bases; bases outside gene matches: 8. This CDR3 is 16 amino acids long. Germline V CDR1 and CDR2: MDHEN, SYDVKM. CDR3 sequence reads: CASRRIRTSGYNEQFF. The CDR3 DNA follows: TGTGCCAGCAGGCGGATCCGGACTAGCGGCTACAATGAGCAGTTCTTC.

V usage is TRBV30 and J usage is TRBJ1-5; no firm D call. Germline V gene data show CDR1 as GTSNPN and CDR2 as SVGIG (reference sequence). This CDR3 region has 13 residues. V lost 3 bases and J 6 bases, leaving 12 bases between the germline ends. In nucleotides, the CDR3 is TGTGCCTGGAGCCAAGTGGGTAGTCAGCCCCAGCATTTT. Encoded protein: CAWSQVGSQPQHF.

V gene TRBV6-2 or TRBV6-3 combines with J gene TRBJ2-7; D gene unclear. Looked up from germline, CDR1 is MNHEY and CDR2 is SVGEGT. The CDR3 runs to 16 residues. V lost 2 bases and J 2 bases, leaving 16 bases between the germline ends. The CDR3 is CASSYAYGTPAYEQYF. Here the CDR3 DNA reads TGTGCCAGCAGTTACGCTTACGGAACCCCGGCCTACGAGCAGTACTTC.

This chain joins TRBV6-1 and TRBJ1-2; a weak D match, TRBD1 (5 bases). Germline assignment: CDR1 MNHNS and CDR2 SASEGT. The CDR3 totals 13 residues. V was shortened by 1 base and J by 8 bases, with 11 bases between the two germline ends. CDR3 sequence: CASSEGQGGGYTF. DNA for the CDR3: TGTGCCAGCAGTGAAGGCCAGGGAGGGGGCTACACCTTC.

The chain recombines TRBV24-1 with TRBJ2-7; weak D call: TRBD2 (6 bases). This CDR3 is 13 amino acids long. CDR1 is KGHDR and CDR2 is SFDVKD in the germline V gene. V was cut by 4 bases and J by 3 bases, with 9 bases left in between. The CDR3 loop is CATSDSGLYEQYF. The CDR3, as DNA: TGTGCCACCAGTGACTCGGGACTCTACGAGCAGTACTTC.

The chain carries TRBV27 and TRBJ1-5, with D possibly being TRBD1 (6 bases). Looked up from germline, CDR1 is MNHEY and CDR2 is SMNVEV (reference sequence). Trimming pared 8 bases from V and 4 bases from J, leaving 21 bases between. The CDR3 covers 16 residues. In DNA, the CDR3 is TGTGCCAGCGGCAAAACCGGAACGCAGGGGAATCAGCCCCAGCATTTT. It codes for CASGKTGTQGNQPQHF.

The chain has TRBV29-1 and TRBJ1-1, with D unclear. CDR3 length equals 12 residues. Trimming took 5 bases from V and 0 from J, leaving 7 bases between them. Germline CDR1 SQVTM, CDR2 ANQGSEA. This CDR3 reads CSVNAMNTEAFF. CDR3 coding DNA: TGCAGCGTTAATGCCATGAACACTGAAGCTTTCTTT.

The V and J genes are TRBV30 and TRBJ1-2, with D unclear. V lost 4 bases and J lost 1, with 1 base in between. In germline, CDR1 is GTSNPN, CDR2 SVGIG (reference sequence). CDR3 length: 10 amino acids. Written as DNA, the CDR3 is TGTGCCTGGAATAACTATGGCTACACCTTC. Residues: CAWNNYGYTF.

This chain joins TRBV14 and TRBJ1-1, with 7 bases aligning to TRBD1. CDR3 size: 13 residues. Germline CDR1 and CDR2: SGHDN and FVKESK. J lost 2 bases, V lost 4 bases, and 1 base had no gene match. This CDR3 reads CASSRDSNTEAFF. In DNA, the CDR3 is TGTGCCAGCAGCCGGGACAGTAACACTGAAGCTTTCTTT.

The chain carries TRBV12-3 or TRBV12-4 and TRBJ2-7, with TRBD2 matching over 11 bases. This CDR3 comprises 18 residues. The ends lost 2 bases at V and 4 bases at J; junction bases unmatched: 13. CDR3 sequence (DNA): TGTGCCAGCAGTTTAAACCCCCCCGGTGCTAGCGGGAGGTACGAGCAGTACTTC. It yields the protein CASSLNPPGASGRYEQYF.

The J gene is TRBJ2-5, the V gene TRBV5-1; 8 nucleotides align to TRBD2. CDR3 size: 15 residues. V lost 0 bases and J lost 4; bases outside the gene matches: 5. Looked up from germline, CDR1 is SGHRS and CDR2 is YFSETQ. The CDR3 sequence: CASSLGSGDRETQYF. Here the CDR3 DNA reads TGCGCCAGCAGCTTGGGTAGCGGGGACCGAGAGACCCAGTACTTC. Together with reference TRBV5-1 and TRBJ2-5, the CDR3 gives the full variable domain: KAGVTQTPRYLIKTRGQQVTLSCSPISGHRSVSWYQQTPGQGLQFLFEYFSETQRNKGNFPGRFSGRQFSNSRSEMNVSTLELGDSALYLCASSLGSGDRETQYFGPGTRLLVL.

This chain joins TRBV4-1 and TRBJ1-2; TRBD1 matches at 10 bases. Looked up from germline, CDR1 is MGHRA and CDR2 is YSYEKL. CDR3 length: 15 residues. Unmatched junction bases numbered 12, after V lost 6 bases and J lost 8 bases. CDR3 sequence reads: CASRRIGQGVRGYTF. DNA of the CDR3: TGCGCCAGCAGACGTATCGGACAGGGGGTGCGGGGCTACACCTTC.

V and J are TRBV5-1 and TRBJ2-5; 8 nucleotides align to TRBD2. CDR1 and CDR2 from the germline V gene are SGHRS and YFSETQ. The V and J ends lost 0 bases and 5 bases, in that order; junction bases with no gene match: 6. This CDR3 spans 15 amino acids. CDR3 coding DNA: TGCGCCAGCAGCTTGGAGCCAGCGGGAGTTGAGACCCAGTACTTC. This sequence encodes CASSLEPAGVETQYF.

The chain employs TRBV4-3 and TRBJ2-1; TRBD2 is a possible D gene (5 bases). This CDR3 contains 14 residues. Germline V gene sequence: CDR1 LGHNA, CDR2 YSLEER. Trimming removed 5 bases at V and 8 bases at J, with 16 bases between. CDR3 in amino acids: CASSFFKGVDEQFF. DNA for the CDR3: TGCGCCAGCAGCTTTTTTAAGGGAGTGGATGAGCAGTTCTTC.

V is TRBV29-1 and J is TRBJ1-1, with no clear D. The germline gives CDR1 SQVTM, CDR2 ANQGSEA. This CDR3 region has 13 residues. V lost 4 bases, J lost 0 bases, and 9 bases lay in between. The DNA for the CDR3 is TGCAGCGTTGGGTACCTCATGAACACTGAAGCTTTCTTT. Protein product: CSVGYLMNTEAFF.

This chain uses TRBV30 with TRBJ1-1; maybe TRBD1 (5 bases). CDR3 length: 11 amino acids. Trimming took off 5 bases at V and 7 bases at J, with 11 bases between the two ends. CDR1 and CDR2 from the germline V gene are GTSNPN and SVGIG (reference sequence). CDR3 DNA sequence: TGTGCCTGGGAGAGGGGATTTGAAGCTTTCTTT. Residues: CAWERGFEAFF. Full variable domain (outside the CDR3, taken from reference TRBV30 and TRBJ1-1): SQTIHQWPATLVQPVGSPLSLECTVEGTSNPNLYWYRQAAGRGLQLLFYSVGIGQISSEVPQNLSASRPQDRQFILSSKKLLLSDSGFYLCAWERGFEAFFGQGTRLTVV.

V usage is TRBV12-3 or TRBV12-4 and J usage is TRBJ2-7; no clear D gene. The V gene lost 2 bases and the J gene lost 2 bases, with 7 bases spanning the gap. The CDR3 loop spans 13 amino acids. In nucleotides, the CDR3 is TGTGCCAGCAGTTTACTAACCACCTACGAGCAGTACTTC. Translating it yields CASSLLTTYEQYF.

Here the CDR3 reads CAWSFVERETQYF. CDR3 nucleotides: TGTGCCTGGAGCTTCGTAGAACGAGAGACCCAGTACTTC. The rearrangement links TRBV30 to TRBJ2-5; D call uncertain. This CDR3 region has 13 residues. CDR1 and CDR2 from the germline V gene are GTSNPN and SVGIG (reference sequence). V lost 3 bases to trimming and J lost 4 bases, with 12 bases between them.

The chain carries TRBV6-1 and TRBJ2-5; D not certain. Looked up from germline, CDR1 is MNHNS and CDR2 is SASEGT. Trimming shortened V by 5 bases and J by 3 bases, and 7 bases separated the two germline ends. The CDR3 loop spans 12 amino acids. The CDR3 sequence: CASSRWEETQYF. The CDR3, as DNA: TGTGCCAGCAGTCGATGGGAAGAGACCCAGTACTTC.

J is TRBJ1-2 and V is TRBV27; 7 nucleotides agree with TRBD1. Germline assignment: CDR1 MNHEY and CDR2 SMNVEV (reference sequence). J lost 2 bases, V lost 6 bases, and 3 bases had no gene match. CDR3 length: 13 residues. CDR3 residues: CASRPRGNYGYTF. CDR3 DNA: TGTGCCAGCAGACCCAGGGGGAACTATGGCTACACCTTC.

The J gene is TRBJ2-5, the V gene TRBV20-1, with 7 bases identical to TRBD2. Germline V gene sequence: CDR1 DFQATT, CDR2 SNEGSKA (reference sequence). CDR3 size: 13 residues. V lost 7 bases, J lost 4 bases, and 9 bases stayed unmatched. The CDR3 DNA follows: TGCAGTGATAGGCGGGGGTTTCGAGAGACCCAGTACTTC. This translates into CSDRRGFRETQYF.

The chain links TRBV7-9 to TRBJ1-2; a possible D gene is TRBD1 (5 bases). This CDR3 is built from 13 residues. The V end was cut by 6 bases, the J end by 4 bases, with 12 bases between. The germline V gene has CDR1 SEHNR and CDR2 FQNEAQ (reference sequence). The CDR3 DNA reads as TGTGCCAGCAGTCGAGACAGCGTCTATGGCTACACCTTC. Translation: CASSRDSVYGYTF.

The chain employs TRBV6-2 or TRBV6-3 and TRBJ2-6, with D perhaps TRBD2 (6 bases). With 2 bases removed from V and 4 bases from J, the gap between germline ends came to 9 bases. Germline loops: CDR1 MNHEY, CDR2 SVGEGT. This CDR3 contains 15 residues. CDR3: CASSYGGTGANVLTF. The DNA of the CDR3 is TGTGCCAGCAGTTACGGAGGGACCGGGGCCAACGTCCTGACTTTC.

The CDR3 loop reads CSGGGGQVGYTF. For the CDR3, the DNA is TGCAGCGGTGGTGGGGGGCAGGTTGGCTACACCTTC. The chain combines TRBV29-1 with TRBJ1-2, with D perhaps TRBD1 (6 bases). Per germline, CDR1 SQVTM and CDR2 ANQGSEA. V was cut by 7 bases and J by 7 bases, with 16 bases left in between. The CDR3 loop spans 12 amino acids.

This chain links TRBV14 with TRBJ2-2; D gene unclear. Germline-derived CDR1 and CDR2 are SGHDN and FVKESK. This CDR3 region has 14 residues. Trimming pared 0 bases from V and 5 bases from J, leaving 7 bases between. In nucleotides, the CDR3 is TGTGCCAGCAGCCAAGACGTTGGGACCGGGGAGCTGTTTTTT. As protein: CASSQDVGTGELFF. Full variable domain (outside the CDR3, taken from reference TRBV14 and TRBJ2-2): EAGVTQFPSHSVIEKGQTVTLRCDPISGHDNLYWYRRVMGKEIKFLLHFVKESKQDESGMPNNRFLAERTGGTYSTLKVQPAELEDSGVYFCASSQDVGTGELFFGEGSRLTVL.

The chain combines TRBV20-1 with TRBJ2-5; 7 bases align to TRBD2. The germline V gene has CDR1 DFQATT and CDR2 SNEGSKA (reference sequence). The CDR3 sequence is 14 residues long. Trimming cost V 4 bases and J 1 base; bases outside gene matches: 6. The CDR3 loop reads CSAIEAGLQETQYF. The CDR3 DNA follows: TGCAGTGCTATAGAAGCGGGGCTCCAAGAGACCCAGTACTTC.